These T cell receptor beta chains were read from a single sample in a study of blood T cell repertoires in COVID-19. Generated by immunoSEQ multiplex PCR, the TCRdb table keeps only in-frame clones and is missing some. The profile covers about 260,000 clones, with 88% appearing a single time and about 3% taken by the ten largest. Sequenced material: PBMCs or T cells enriched from blood (not recorded which). The receptor set was obtained from a woman between 45 and 65 years old who had recovered from COVID-19. Each CDR3 is given with its conserved first and last residue. D genes are given only for firm matches. Size is stated for part of the rows, as once, few or many counts, or as a class when the clone is expanded.

cdr3_aa	cdr3_nt	j_call	clone_size	v_call	d_call
CASSQEPSGGTGELFF	TGCGCCAGCAGCCAGGAACCTAGCGGGGGGACCGGGGAGCTGTTTTTT	TRBJ2-2	once	TRBV5-1	TRBD2
CASSLGLAGEQYF	TGTGCCAGCAGCTTAGGACTAGCGGGGGAGCAGTACTTC	TRBJ2-7	.	TRBV7-9	TRBD2
CASSLLRDEQFF	TGTGCCAGCAGCTTATTACGGGATGAGCAGTTCTTC	TRBJ2-1	.	TRBV7-2	.
CASSRDTGRVEQYF	TGTGCCAGCAGCAGGGACACAGGGAGGGTGGAGCAGTACTTC	TRBJ2-7	.	TRBV6-5	.
CASTIMNEQFF	TGTGCCAGCACTATAATGAATGAGCAGTTCTTC	TRBJ2-1	.	TRBV12-3/TRBV12-4	.
CASSLGDRGLTEAFF	TGTGCCAGCAGCTTGGGAGACAGGGGGCTGACTGAAGCTTTCTTT	TRBJ1-1	.	TRBV5-6	TRBD1
CASTPGTDSNQPQHF	TGTGCCAGCACCCCCGGGACAGATAGCAATCAGCCCCAGCATTTT	TRBJ1-5	once	TRBV2	TRBD1
CATRLWDSYGYTF	TGTGCCACCCGCTTATGGGACAGCTATGGCTACACCTTC	TRBJ1-2	.	TRBV28	TRBD1
CASSFSQTSGRETQYF	TGTGCCAGCAGTTTCTCCCAGACTAGCGGGAGGGAGACCCAGTACTTC	TRBJ2-5	.	TRBV6-5	TRBD2
CASSRGTGYSMNYGYTF	TGTGCCAGCAGCCGCGGAACAGGGTACTCGATGAACTATGGCTACACCTTC	TRBJ1-2	.	TRBV3-1/TRBV3-2	.
CAWSPDSGTGNQPQHF	TGTGCCTGGAGTCCCGATTCCGGGACAGGGAATCAGCCCCAGCATTTT	TRBJ1-5	.	TRBV30	TRBD1
CASSLAGGEAFF	TGTGCCAGCAGCTTGGCAGGGGGTGAAGCTTTCTTT	TRBJ1-1	.	TRBV7-3	TRBD1
CASSRTGTGGFEQYF	TGTGCCAGCAGTAGAACCGGGACAGGGGGCTTCGAGCAGTACTTC	TRBJ2-7	.	TRBV6-5	TRBD1
CARPRQSIIDTQYF	TGTGCCCGGCCTCGACAAAGTATTATAGATACGCAGTATTTT	TRBJ2-3	.	TRBV30	.
CASRRAGPNTEAFF	TGTGCCAGCAGAAGGGCAGGGCCGAACACTGAAGCTTTCTTT	TRBJ1-1	.	TRBV5-4	.
CATSDLQGGTDTQYF	TGTGCCACCAGTGATTTGCAGGGGGGCACAGATACGCAGTATTTT	TRBJ2-3	.	TRBV24-1	TRBD1
CASSRQGNGNEKLFF	TGTGCCAGCAGCCGTCAGGGTAACGGGAATGAAAAACTGTTTTTT	TRBJ1-4	.	TRBV6-5	.